This TCR beta chain was recovered during a study of T cell responses to AZD1222 COVID-19 vaccine. About the research overall: Second-dose timings of about 4 or about 12 weeks were pooled.

Method: immunoSEQ multiplex PCR; TCRdb's copy keeps in-frame clones and lacks some. The sample has more than 95,000 clones, roughly 90% seen once. The CDR3 sequence is 13 residues long. The V and J ends lost 4 bases and 15 bases respectively, with 19 bases between them. This specimen consisted of peripheral blood, obtained on day 0 of AZD1222 vaccination. The chain couples TRBV23-1 to TRBJ2-1; D possibly corresponds to TRBD2 (6 bases). TRBV23-1 is noted as an ORF with a role that remains uncertain. This clonotype was obtained from an adult in good health. The CDR3 DNA sequence: TGCGCCAGCAGTCGATGGGGTAGGGAGGAGGGGTTCTTC. Protein product: CASSRWGREEGFF.